The 3 T cell receptor gamma chains in this list originate from one sample, sequenced in a study of Vδ1+ human thymocytes. Extracted RNA was reverse transcribed into cDNA. The CDR3 regions were amplified by multiplex PCR from V-gene primers to a constant-region primer. TCRdb reanalyzed the multiplex PCR reads using CATT. The profile covers 25,000 to 35,000 gamma-chain clones, with around 18% appearing a single time and 1.5% to 2% taken by the ten largest. These receptors' targets are unknown. Study conclusions and caveats: Thymic TRG and TRD repertoires appeared highly polyclonal.

Material: Vdelta1+ gamma-delta thymocytes from the thymus. Indicated subset: FACS-sorted CD3+ TCRalphabeta- TCRVdelta1+ TCRVdelta2- thymocytes. The receptor source for this set is a boy under two years old who had congenital heart surgery.

This chain joins TRGV3 and TRGJ1 or TRGJ2. This CDR3 is 15 amino acids long. V was pared by 0 bases and J by 6 bases, with 11 bases of the junction left unmatched. Germline V gene sequence: CDR1 VTNTFY, CDR2 YDVSTARD (reference sequence). In nucleotides, the CDR3 is TGTGCCACCTGGGACAGGCCGCCATGGGGTTATAAGAAACTCTTT. This gives the protein CATWDRPPWGYKKLF.

A few counts support this clone. The chain combines TRGV5 with TRGJ1 or TRGJ2. The CDR3 has 12 amino acids. Losses at the gene ends were 3 bases for V and 10 bases for J; bases not matched to a gene: 9. Germline lookup yields CDR1 VINAFY and CDR2 YDVSNSKD. CDR3 sequence reads: CATWDHHRKKLF. CDR3 DNA: TGTGCCACCTGGGACCACCATAGAAAGAAACTCTTT.

As for this clone: The same CDR3 also results from other DNA sequences found in this sample. The chain couples TRGV9 to TRGJ1 or TRGJ2. Germline-derived CDR1 and CDR2 are GITISATS and ISYDGTV (reference sequence). This CDR3 has 11 residues. J gave up 10 bases and V 4 bases, and 7 bases lay outside the gene matches. CDR3 loop: CALWEARKKLF. The CDR3, as DNA: TGTGCCTTGTGGGAAGCAAGAAAGAAACTCTTT.